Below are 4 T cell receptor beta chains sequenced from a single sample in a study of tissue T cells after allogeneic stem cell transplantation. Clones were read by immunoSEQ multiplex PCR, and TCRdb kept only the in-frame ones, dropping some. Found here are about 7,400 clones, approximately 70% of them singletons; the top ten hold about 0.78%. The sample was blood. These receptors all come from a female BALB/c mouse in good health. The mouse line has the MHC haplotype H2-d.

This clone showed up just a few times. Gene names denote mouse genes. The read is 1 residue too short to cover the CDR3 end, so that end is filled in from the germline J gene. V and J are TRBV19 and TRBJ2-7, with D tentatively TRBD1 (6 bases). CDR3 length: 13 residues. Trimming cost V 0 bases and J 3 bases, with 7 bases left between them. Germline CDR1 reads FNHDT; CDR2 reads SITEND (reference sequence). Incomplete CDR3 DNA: TGTGCCAGCAGTATAGTACAGGGCTATGAACAGTAC. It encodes CASSIVQGYEQY. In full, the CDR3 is CASSIVQGYEQYF.

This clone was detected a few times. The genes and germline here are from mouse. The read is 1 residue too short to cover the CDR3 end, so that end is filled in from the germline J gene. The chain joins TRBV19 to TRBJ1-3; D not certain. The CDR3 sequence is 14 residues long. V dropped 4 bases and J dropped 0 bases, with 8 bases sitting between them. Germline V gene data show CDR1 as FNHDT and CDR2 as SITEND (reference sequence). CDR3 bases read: TGTGCCAGCAGTCTGACTGATTCTGGAAATACGCTCTAT. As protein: CASSLTDSGNTLY. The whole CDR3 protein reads CASSLTDSGNTLYF.

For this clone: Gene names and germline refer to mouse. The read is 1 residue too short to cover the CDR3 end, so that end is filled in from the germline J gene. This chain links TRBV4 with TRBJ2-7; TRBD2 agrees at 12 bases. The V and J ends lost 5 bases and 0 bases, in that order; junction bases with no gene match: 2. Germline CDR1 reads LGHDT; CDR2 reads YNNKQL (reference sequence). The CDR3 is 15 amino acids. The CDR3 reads CASSRDWGDSYEQYF. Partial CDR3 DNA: TGTGCCAGCAGCAGGGACTGGGGGGACTCCTATGAACAGTAC.

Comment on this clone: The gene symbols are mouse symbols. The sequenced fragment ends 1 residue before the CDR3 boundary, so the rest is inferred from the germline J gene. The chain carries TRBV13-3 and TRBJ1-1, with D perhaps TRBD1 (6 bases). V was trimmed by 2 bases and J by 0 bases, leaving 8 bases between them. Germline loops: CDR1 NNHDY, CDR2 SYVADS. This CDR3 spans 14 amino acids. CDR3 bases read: TGTGCCAGCAGTGACGGGACAACAAACACAGAAGTCTTC. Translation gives CASSDGTTNTEVF. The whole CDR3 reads CASSDGTTNTEVFF.